Listed below are T cell receptor beta chains from one sample, sequenced in a study of cytomegalovirus exposure and HLA in healthy donors. The data were produced by immunoSEQ multiplex PCR, yet TCRdb's version contains in-frame clones alone and is incomplete. The listing records around 150,000 clones. Sequencing input: PBMCs. The source of these receptors is a woman aged 60-75 years in good health and CMV-seronegative. Both conserved end residues are part of each CDR3. A D gene is named only where the DNA matches it firmly.

D gene	V gene	J gene	CDR3 DNA	CDR3 protein
-	TRBV7-6	TRBJ1-2	TGTGCCAGCAGCTTAGACGGGGGGCCCACAGTCTCAGCTAACTATGGCTACACCTTC	CASSLDGGPTVSANYGYTF
TRBD2	TRBV5-1	TRBJ2-7	TGCGCCAGCAGCTCCTCCTTAGCGGGAGGGCCCTACGAGCAGTACTTC	CASSSSLAGGPYEQYF
TRBD2	TRBV2	TRBJ2-2	TGTGCCAGCAGCCCGGGGGAGACTAGCTATACCGGGGAGCTGTTTTTT	CASSPGETSYTGELFF
TRBD1	TRBV2	TRBJ2-5	TGTGCCAGCGGCCAACGACAGGGCCAAGAGACCCAGTACTTC	CASGQRQGQETQYF
TRBD1	TRBV5-4	TRBJ2-2	TGTGCCAGCAGCTTGGGACAGGGGGTGAACACCGGGGAGCTGTTTTTT	CASSLGQGVNTGELFF
TRBD1	TRBV6-5	TRBJ2-7	TGTGCCAGCAGTTACTCTTGGGACAGAACCTACGAGCAGTACTTC	CASSYSWDRTYEQYF
-	TRBV6-4	TRBJ2-3	TGTGCCAGCAGGGGAGTTACTCTTACAGATACGCAGTATTTT	CASRGVTLTDTQYF
-	TRBV10-2	TRBJ1-2	TGCGCCAGCAGTGATTCCCCATCCGGGTACTATGGCTACACCTTC	CASSDSPSGYYGYTF
TRBD1	TRBV5-1	TRBJ2-7	TGCGCCAGCAGCCCCCGGGCAGGGGGAAACGAGCAGTACTTC	CASSPRAGGNEQYF
TRBD2	TRBV6-5	TRBJ2-7	TGTGCCAGCAGTACCTCCGGGACTACCTCGGGTGAGCAGTACTTC	CASSTSGTTSGEQYF
-	TRBV7-9	TRBJ1-1	TGTGCCAGCAGCTTACAGGGAGGGAACACTGAAGCTTTCTTT	CASSLQGGNTEAFF
TRBD2	TRBV15	TRBJ2-1	TGTGCCACCAGCAGAGATTCAAGCGGGGCGGTAGAGCAGTTCTTC	CATSRDSSGAVEQFF
TRBD2	TRBV7-9	TRBJ2-7	TGTGCCAGCAGCAAGCGGGAGCTGTCCTACGAGCAGTACTTC	CASSKRELSYEQYF
-	TRBV10-2	TRBJ2-5	TGCGCCAGCTTTCCCGCGGATCAAGAGACCCAGTACTTC	CASFPADQETQYF
-	TRBV5-1	TRBJ1-1	TGCGCCAGCAGCTTGCGGGGGACCAACATGAACACTGAAGCTTTCTTT	CASSLRGTNMNTEAFF
-	TRBV9	TRBJ2-7	TGTGCCAGCAGCGTAGTAGGGAGCTCCTACGAGCAGTACTTC	CASSVVGSSYEQYF
-	TRBV9	TRBJ2-3	TGTGCCAGCAGCGTAGACAGGGTGACAGATACGCAGTATTTT	CASSVDRVTDTQYF
-	TRBV9	TRBJ2-1	TGTGCCAGCAGCCCTCTTACTTACAATGAGCAGTTCTTC	CASSPLTYNEQFF
-	TRBV11-2	TRBJ2-3	TGTGCCAGCAGCTTAGACAGTCACACAGATACGCAGTATTTT	CASSLDSHTDTQYF
-	TRBV7-3	TRBJ1-1	TGTGCCAGCAGCTTTCAACAGAACACTGAAGCTTTCTTT	CASSFQQNTEAFF
-	TRBV7-9	TRBJ2-2	TGTGCCAGCGGCCTCACTCCCAGATATTCGGGCACCGGGGAGCTGTTTTTT	CASGLTPRYSGTGELFF
-	TRBV27	TRBJ2-2	TGTGCCAGCACCAAGGAGCTTCCAACCGGGGAGCTGTTTTTT	CASTKELPTGELFF
-	TRBV29-1	TRBJ1-1	TGCAGCGTCGGACAGCTATACACTGAAGCTTTCTTT	CSVGQLYTEAFF
TRBD1	TRBV5-1	TRBJ2-2	TGCGCCAGCAGCTTGGCCGGGACAGCTGCGAACACCGGGGAGCTGTTTTTT	CASSLAGTAANTGELFF
-	TRBV7-6	TRBJ2-2	TGTGCCAGCAGCCCAGGACTTACCGGGGAGCTGTTTTTT	CASSPGLTGELFF
TRBD2	TRBV7-7	TRBJ2-5	TGTGCCAGTCGACCGGTAGCCGGGACTAGCGGGGTCCAAGAGACCCAGTACTTC	CASRPVAGTSGVQETQYF
-	TRBV19	TRBJ1-2	TGTGCCAGTAGTATAGTTGCCGGGGTTGAGTCCTATGGCTACACCTTC	CASSIVAGVESYGYTF
TRBD1	TRBV29-1	TRBJ2-1	TGCAGCGCCATGGGACAGGGGTCCTACAATGAGCAGTTCTTC	CSAMGQGSYNEQFF
-	TRBV7-9	TRBJ1-2	TGTGCCAGCAGCTTAAGGGGGTTCGATGGCTACACCTTC	CASSLRGFDGYTF
-	TRBV18	TRBJ1-1	TGTGCCAGCTCACCGACAGCGACCACTGAAGCTTTCTTT	CASSPTATTEAFF
TRBD1	TRBV6-6	TRBJ2-5	TGTGCCAGCAGTTACTCCGACAGGGGTGGCCAAGAGACCCAGTACTTC	CASSYSDRGGQETQYF
-	TRBV2	TRBJ1-1	TGTGCCAGCAGTGATGGTTCAGTATTGGGTAACAGGGAGTGGAGAATGAACACTGAAGCTTTCTTT	CASSDGSVLGNREWRMNTEAFF
-	TRBV2	TRBJ1-5	TGTGCCAGCAATATTTTAGGGGGTGCCAATCAGCCCCAGCATTTT	CASNILGGANQPQHF
-	TRBV4-1	TRBJ2-1	TGCGCCAGCAGCCAGGGTAGGGGCAATGAGCAGTTCTTC	CASSQGRGNEQFF
-	TRBV27	TRBJ2-1	TGTGCCAGCAGCGGACTGGATGAGCAGTTCTTC	CASSGLDEQFF
TRBD1	TRBV5-4	TRBJ1-2	TGTGCCAGCAGAAGCCCTACCGGGACAGATTATGGCTACACCTTC	CASRSPTGTDYGYTF
TRBD1	TRBV27	TRBJ1-2	TGTGCCAGCAGTTCGACCGGGACAGGGGGTTCCAACTATGGCTACACCTTC	CASSSTGTGGSNYGYTF
-	TRBV27	TRBJ1-2	TGTGCCAGCAGTATCAATCCGACAGTTTATGGCTACACCTTC	CASSINPTVYGYTF
-	TRBV9	TRBJ2-7	TGTGCCAGCAGCGTATCCTCGGACAGTTCCAGCTCCTACGAGCAGTACTTC	CASSVSSDSSSSYEQYF
-	TRBV6-4	TRBJ1-1	TGTGCCAGCAGAACGACACATGATTACACTGAAGCTTTCTTT	CASRTTHDYTEAFF
-	TRBV1	TRBJ2-7	TGCACCAGCGAGGGCAAGGGAGCGGAGCAGTACTTC	CTSEGKGAEQYF
-	TRBV27	TRBJ1-1	TGTGCCAGCAGTTTACAGGTTTGGACTGAAGCTTTCTTT	CASSLQVWTEAFF
-	TRBV5-6	TRBJ2-5	TGTGCCAGCAGCTTGCCCCCGGGATTAGGGGAGACCCAGTACTTC	CASSLPPGLGETQYF
-	TRBV4-3	TRBJ1-5	TGCGCCAGCAGCCAATCTACGGTTAGCAATCAGCCCCAGCATTTT	CASSQSTVSNQPQHF
TRBD1	TRBV5-1	TRBJ1-1	TGCGCCAGCAGCTTGGCATGGGGGGACAGCGAAGCTTTCTTT	CASSLAWGDSEAFF
TRBD1	TRBV2	TRBJ1-5	TGTGCCAGCAACCCGGACAGGGCTAAACAGCCCCAGCATTTT	CASNPDRAKQPQHF
TRBD1	TRBV18	TRBJ1-4	TGTGCCAGCTCACCGGCGCAGGGGGCGTTCAATGAAAAACTGTTTTTT	CASSPAQGAFNEKLFF
-	TRBV27	TRBJ1-6	TGTGCCAGCGGCTTAAACCCGGAGACAGGTTATTCACCCCTCCACTTT	CASGLNPETGYSPLHF
-	TRBV2	TRBJ1-1	TGTGCCAGCAGCCAAGGGAGCCTGAACACTGAAGCTTTCTTT	CASSQGSLNTEAFF
-	TRBV7-2	TRBJ1-3	TGTGCCAGCAGCACTCAATTGCAAACCACCATATATTTT	CASSTQLQTTIYF